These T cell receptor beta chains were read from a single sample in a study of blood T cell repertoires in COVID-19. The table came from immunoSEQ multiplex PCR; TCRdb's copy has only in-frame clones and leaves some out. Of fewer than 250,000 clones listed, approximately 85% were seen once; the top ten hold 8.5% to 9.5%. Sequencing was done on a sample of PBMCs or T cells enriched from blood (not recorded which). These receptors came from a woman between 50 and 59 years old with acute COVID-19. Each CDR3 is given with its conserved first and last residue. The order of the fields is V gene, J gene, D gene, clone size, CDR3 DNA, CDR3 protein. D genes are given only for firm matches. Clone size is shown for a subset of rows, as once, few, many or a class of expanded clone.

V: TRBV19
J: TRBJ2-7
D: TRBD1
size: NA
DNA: TGTGCCAGTAGTATAGGAGGGACAGGGACCTACGAGCAGTACTTC
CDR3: CASSIGGTGTYEQYF

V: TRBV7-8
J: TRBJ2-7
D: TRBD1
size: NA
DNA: TGTGCCAGCAGCCCGACCGTTGCCGGACAGGGGTTATACGAGCAGTACTTC
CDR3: CASSPTVAGQGLYEQYF

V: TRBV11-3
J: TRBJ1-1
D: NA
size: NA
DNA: TGTGCCAGCAGCTATCGGGGAAGTGAAGCTTTCTTT
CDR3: CASSYRGSEAFF

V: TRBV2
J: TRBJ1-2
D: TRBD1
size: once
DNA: TGTGCCTCCTCGCGGGACAGGCAAACGGGGGGCTACACCTTC
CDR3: CASSRDRQTGGYTF

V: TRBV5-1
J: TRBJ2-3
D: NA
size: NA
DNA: TGCGCCAGCAGCGGTATGAGCTCAGATACGCAGTATTTT
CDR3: CASSGMSSDTQYF

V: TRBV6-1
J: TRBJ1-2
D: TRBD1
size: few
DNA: TGTGCCAGCAGTGACCTCTTAGGGGGCGCTTATGGCTACACCTTC
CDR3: CASSDLLGGAYGYTF

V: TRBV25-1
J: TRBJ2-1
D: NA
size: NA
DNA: TGTGCCAGCAGTGAATTTATAGCGAACAATGAGCAGTTCTTC
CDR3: CASSEFIANNEQFF

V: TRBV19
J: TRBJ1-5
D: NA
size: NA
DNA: TGTGCCAGAACCTTTTGGGCGGGGCAGCCCCAGCATTTT
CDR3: CARTFWAGQPQHF

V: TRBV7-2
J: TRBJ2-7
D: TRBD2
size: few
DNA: TGTGCCAGCAGCTTAGAGGGGCTAGCGGGGGGGCTTTACGAGCAGTACTTC
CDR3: CASSLEGLAGGLYEQYF

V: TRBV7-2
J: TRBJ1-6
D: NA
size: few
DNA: TGTGCCAGCAGCTTAGCGCTCGGACGACAGGTTATAATTCACCCCCTCCACTTT
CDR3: CASSLALGRQVIIHPLHF

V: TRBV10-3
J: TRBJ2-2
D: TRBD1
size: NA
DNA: TGTGCCGTAGGTCCAGGGGGGAACACCGGGGAGCTGTTTTTT
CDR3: CAVGPGGNTGELFF

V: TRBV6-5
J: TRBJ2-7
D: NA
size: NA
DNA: TGTGCCAGCAGTCCCCAAAACCCCACAGGCTACGAGCAGTACTTC
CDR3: CASSPQNPTGYEQYF

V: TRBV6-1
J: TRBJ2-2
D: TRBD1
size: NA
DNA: TGTGCCAGCAGTGAAAGGGACAGGGGGCGAACCGGGGAGCTGTTTTTT
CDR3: CASSERDRGRTGELFF

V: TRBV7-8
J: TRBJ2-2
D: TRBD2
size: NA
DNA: TGTGCCAGCAGCTTAGAAGCGGGGGTTAACACCGGGGAGCTGTTTTTT
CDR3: CASSLEAGVNTGELFF

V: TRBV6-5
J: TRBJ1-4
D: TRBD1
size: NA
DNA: TGTGCCAGCAGCACAGGGGAAAGACTGTTTTTT
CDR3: CASSTGERLFF

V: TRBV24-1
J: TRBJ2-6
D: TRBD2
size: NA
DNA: TGTGCCACCAGTATCCTTGGGAGGGTCAGAGATTCTGGGGCCAACGTCCTGACTTTC
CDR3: CATSILGRVRDSGANVLTF

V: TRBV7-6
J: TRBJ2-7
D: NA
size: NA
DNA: TGTGCCAGCAGCTTAGCGTTTGGGCTGGGCGAGCAGTACTTC
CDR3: CASSLAFGLGEQYF

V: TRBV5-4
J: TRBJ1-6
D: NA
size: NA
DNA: TGTGCCAGCACCCATAGTGGCAGGAAAACAAATTCACCCCTCCACTTT
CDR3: CASTHSGRKTNSPLHF

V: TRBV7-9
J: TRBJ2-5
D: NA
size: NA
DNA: TGTGCCAGCAGCTTTGGGCATGGGAGAGAGACCCAGTACTTC
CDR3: CASSFGHGRETQYF

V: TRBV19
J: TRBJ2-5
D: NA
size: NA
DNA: TGTGCCAGTAGCGGACAGTTCCAAGAGACCCAGTACTTC
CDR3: CASSGQFQETQYF

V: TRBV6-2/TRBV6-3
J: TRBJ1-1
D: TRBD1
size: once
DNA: TGTGCCAGCAGCATAGGACAGGGGGCTACTGAAGCTTTCTTT
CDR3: CASSIGQGATEAFF

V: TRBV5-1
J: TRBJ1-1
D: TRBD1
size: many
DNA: TGCGCCAGCAGCTTGGAGGGCAGGGGGACTGAAGCTTTCTTT
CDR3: CASSLEGRGTEAFF

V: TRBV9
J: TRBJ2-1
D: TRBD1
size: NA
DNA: TGTGCCAGCAGCGTCCGGGACAGGGTCCATGAGCAGTTCTTC
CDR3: CASSVRDRVHEQFF

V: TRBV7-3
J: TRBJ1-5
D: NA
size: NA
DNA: TGTGCCAGCAGCCCAAACGCCGGTCAGCCCCAGCATTTT
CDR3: CASSPNAGQPQHF

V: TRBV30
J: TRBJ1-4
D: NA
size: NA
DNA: TGTGCCTGGAGCTCTGGGACTGGGCAGAAACTGTTTTTT
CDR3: CAWSSGTGQKLFF

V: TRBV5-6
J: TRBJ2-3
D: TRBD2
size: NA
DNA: TGTGCCAGCAGCTTCGCTAGCGGGGGGGACCGCACAGATACGCAGTATTTT
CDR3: CASSFASGGDRTDTQYF

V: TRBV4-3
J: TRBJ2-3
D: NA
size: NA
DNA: TGCGCCAGCAGCCACCAGCAGGCACACACAGATACGCAGTATTTT
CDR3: CASSHQQAHTDTQYF